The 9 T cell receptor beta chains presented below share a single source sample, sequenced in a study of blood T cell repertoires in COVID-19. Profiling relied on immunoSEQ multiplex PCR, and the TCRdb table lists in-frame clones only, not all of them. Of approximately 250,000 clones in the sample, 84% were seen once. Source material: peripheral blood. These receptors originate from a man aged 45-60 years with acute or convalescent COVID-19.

In DNA, the CDR3 is TGTGCCAGCAGTTCACCCCAGGGTATCAATGAGCAGTTCTTC. It yields the protein CASSSPQGINEQFF. The chain carries TRBV28 and TRBJ2-1, with D maybe TRBD1 (5 bases). Trimming removed 4 bases at V and 6 bases at J, with 13 bases between. Germline CDR1 MDHEN, CDR2 SYDVKM. There are 14 residues in the CDR3. Together with reference TRBV28 and TRBJ2-1, the CDR3 gives the full variable domain: DVKVTQSSRYLVKRTGEKVFLECVQDMDHENMFWYRQDPGLGLRLIYFSYDVKMKEKGDIPEGYSVSREKKERFSLILESASTNQTSMYLCASSSPQGINEQFFGPGTRLTVL.

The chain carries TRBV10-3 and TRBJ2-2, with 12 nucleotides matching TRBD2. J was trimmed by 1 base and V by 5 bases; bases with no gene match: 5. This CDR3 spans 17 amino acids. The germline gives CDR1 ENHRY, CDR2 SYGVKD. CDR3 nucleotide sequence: TGTGCCATCAGTAGACTAGCGGGAGATAGGAACACCGGGGAGCTGTTTTTT. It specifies CAISRLAGDRNTGELFF.

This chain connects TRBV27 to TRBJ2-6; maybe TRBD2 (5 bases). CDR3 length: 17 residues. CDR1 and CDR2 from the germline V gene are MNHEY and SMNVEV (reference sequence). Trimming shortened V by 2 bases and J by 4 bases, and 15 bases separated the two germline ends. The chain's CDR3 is CASSLVGVGVGANVLTF. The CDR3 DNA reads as TGTGCCAGCAGTTTAGTGGGAGTTGGGGTAGGGGCCAACGTCCTGACTTTC.

The CDR3 sequence is CAISDVGLAFSNEQFF. The CDR3 nucleotides are TGTGCCATCAGTGACGTAGGACTAGCGTTTAGCAATGAGCAGTTCTTC. This sequence joins TRBV10-3 and TRBJ2-1, with 9 bases that match TRBD2. Germline CDR1 and CDR2: ENHRY and SYGVKD. This CDR3 spans 16 amino acids. Germline trimming cut 3 bases from V and 6 bases from J; bases unmatched to any gene: 9.

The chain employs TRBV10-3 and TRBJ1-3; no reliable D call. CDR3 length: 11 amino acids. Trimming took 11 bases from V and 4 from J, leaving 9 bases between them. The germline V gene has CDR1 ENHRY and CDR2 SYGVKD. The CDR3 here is CASREGNTIYF. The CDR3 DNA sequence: TGTGCCTCGAGGGAGGGAAACACCATATATTTT.

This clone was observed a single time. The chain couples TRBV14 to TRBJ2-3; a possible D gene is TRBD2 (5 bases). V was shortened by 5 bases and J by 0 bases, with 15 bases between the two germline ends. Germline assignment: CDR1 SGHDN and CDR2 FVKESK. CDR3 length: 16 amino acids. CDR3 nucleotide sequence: TGTGCCAGCAGCTTAGGACTGTTTGGGAGCACAGATACGCAGTATTTT. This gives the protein CASSLGLFGSTDTQYF. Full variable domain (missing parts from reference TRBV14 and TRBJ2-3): EAGVTQFPSHSVIEKGQTVTLRCDPISGHDNLYWYRRVMGKEIKFLLHFVKESKQDESGMPNNRFLAERTGGTYSTLKVQPAELEDSGVYFCASSLGLFGSTDTQYFGPGTRLTVL.

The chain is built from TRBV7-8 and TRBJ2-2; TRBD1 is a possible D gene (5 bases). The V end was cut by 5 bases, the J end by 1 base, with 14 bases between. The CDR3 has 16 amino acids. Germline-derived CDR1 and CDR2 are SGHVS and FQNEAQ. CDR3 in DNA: TGTGCCAGCAGCCCGTACCCAGGACAGAACACCGGGGAGCTGTTTTTT. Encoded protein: CASSPYPGQNTGELFF.

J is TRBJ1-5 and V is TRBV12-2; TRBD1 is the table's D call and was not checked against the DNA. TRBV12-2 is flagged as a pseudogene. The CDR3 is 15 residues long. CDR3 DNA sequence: TGTGCAAGTCGCTTACGAGACATTAGCAATCAGCCCCAGCATTTT. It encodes CASRLRDISNQPQHF.

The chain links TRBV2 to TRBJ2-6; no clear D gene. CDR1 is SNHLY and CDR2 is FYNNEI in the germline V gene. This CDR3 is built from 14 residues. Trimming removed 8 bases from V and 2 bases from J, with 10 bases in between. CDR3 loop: CASVPVTGANVLTF. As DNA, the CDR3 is TGTGCCAGCGTGCCAGTTACTGGGGCCAACGTCCTGACTTTC.